The present TCR beta chain was sequenced within a study of blood T cell repertoires in COVID-19. Across the whole study: Donors in the United States, Italy and Spain gave samples during acute or convalescent COVID-19.

Trimming took 5 bases from V and 1 from J, leaving 10 bases between them. This CDR3 has 14 residues. CDR1 is ENHRY, CDR2 SYGVKD, per germline. Study processing details: Estimation of nucleated cell counts relied on the amplification of reference gene primers. The method was immunoSEQ multiplex PCR; TCRdb's version includes in-frame clones alone and lacks a portion of them. The V and J calls and the clone size are those of that table, but D and trimming were determined from the DNA. Counted here are roughly 250,000 clones, roughly 91% occurring once; the ten biggest clones make up around 0.88%. The sample was peripheral blood. The source of this sequence is a man aged 25-45 years with acute or convalescent COVID-19. The rearrangement uses TRBV10-3 and TRBJ2-3, with a tentative D call TRBD2 (6 bases). The CDR3 nucleotides are TGTGCCATCAGTTTCGGCGGGGGCACAGATACGCAGTATTTT. This sequence encodes CAISFGGGTDTQYF.